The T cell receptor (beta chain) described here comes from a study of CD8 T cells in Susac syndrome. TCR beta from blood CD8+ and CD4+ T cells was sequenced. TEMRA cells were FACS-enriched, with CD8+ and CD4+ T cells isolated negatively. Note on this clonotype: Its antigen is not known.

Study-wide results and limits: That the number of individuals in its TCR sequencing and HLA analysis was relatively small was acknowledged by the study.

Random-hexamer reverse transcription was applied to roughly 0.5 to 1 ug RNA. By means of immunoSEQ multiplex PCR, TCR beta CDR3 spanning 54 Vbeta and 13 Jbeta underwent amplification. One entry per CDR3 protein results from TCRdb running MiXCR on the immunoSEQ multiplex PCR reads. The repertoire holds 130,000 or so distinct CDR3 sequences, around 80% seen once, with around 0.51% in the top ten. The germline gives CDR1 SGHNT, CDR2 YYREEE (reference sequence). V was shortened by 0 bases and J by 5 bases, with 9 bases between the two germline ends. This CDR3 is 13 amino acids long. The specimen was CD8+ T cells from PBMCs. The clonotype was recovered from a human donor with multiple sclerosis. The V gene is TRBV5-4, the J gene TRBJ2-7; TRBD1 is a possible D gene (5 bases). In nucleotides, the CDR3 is TGTGCCAGCAGCTTGGGTCAGGGTAACGAGCAGTACTTC. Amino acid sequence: CASSLGQGNEQYF.